This T cell receptor beta chain came from a study of blood T cell repertoires in COVID-19. About the research overall: PBMCs, B-cell-depleted T cells, or T cells were the source of the cDNA or gDNA that made up the material.

The CDR3 is 16 amino acids. Germline values: CDR1 SGHVS, CDR2 FQNEAQ. J was trimmed by 2 bases and V by 3 bases; bases with no gene match: 9. This clone was seen more than once but under ten times. Per the original methods: Amplifying reference gene primers gave estimates of nucleated cell counts. Some clones are missing from TCRdb's copy, which holds only in-frame ones; the method was immunoSEQ multiplex PCR. The V and J calls and clone size are taken from that table; D and trimming were inferred from the DNA. The sample contains roughly 99,000 clones, roughly 88% of which appear only once. The TCR was taken from a man aged 50 or older with COVID-19, enrolled during active disease. What was sequenced was peripheral blood. The V gene is TRBV7-8, the J gene TRBJ1-2; 7 nucleotides agree with TRBD1. The CDR3 coding sequence is TGTGCCAGCAGCTTGGGACAGCTTTTCCACAACTATGGCTACACCTTC. Protein product: CASSLGQLFHNYGYTF.